This TCR beta chain appears in the sequencing data of a study of T cells after yellow fever vaccination. About the research overall: Fractions with few cells were prepared using SMART-Seq v4 Ultra Low Input.

The germline V gene encodes CDR1 WSHSY and CDR2 SAAADI. CDR3 length equals 14 residues. J gave up 7 bases and V 2 bases, and 7 bases lay outside the gene matches. Findings and limits, study-wide: The booster saw the reappearance of most primary-vaccination clones (nearly 98% CD4, 80% to 90% CD8). It was a weaker secondary response, yet one that peaked faster, at day 5 versus 15.

This clonotype came up a few times. What it binds is not known. 5'RACE template switching generated TCR cDNA, adding a universal primer site and UMIs. A single record per CDR3 protein comes from TCRdb applying MiXCR to the 5' RACE reads. The sample has just under 600,000 distinct CDR3 sequences; less than 15% are singletons. The TCR comes from a man aged 25 to 40 who received the YFV17D yellow fever vaccine. This specimen consisted of PBMCs, obtained on the day of the yellow fever booster vaccination. J is TRBJ1-2 and V is TRBV10-2, with 7 bases that match TRBD1. CDR3 sequence: CASSEAETGLGYTF. For the CDR3, the DNA is TGCGCCAGCAGTGAGGCCGAGACAGGGCTTGGCTACACCTTC.